In its sample, the clone carrying this T cell receptor beta chain was seen many times. The antigen is not known. This sample stems from a study of identical twins. Whole-study results and caveats: Excess low generation probability was seen in twin-shared out-of-frame alpha sequences. Invariant MAIT and iNKT cells may have partly biased zero-insertion analyses.

Template switching created a universal primer site, and the cDNA included unique molecular identifiers. A single record per CDR3 protein comes from TCRdb applying MiXCR to the 5' RACE reads. The sample includes hundreds of thousands of distinct CDR3 sequences, 8.5% to 9% seen only once; the top ten take roughly 0.9%. CDR3 length: 19 residues. Trimming left V 0 bases short and J 7 bases short, with 26 bases between. The germline CDR1 and CDR2 sequences are SGHRS and YFSETQ. The same data also went into a second study, on yellow fever vaccine responses in identical twins. That work states: On the reported evidence, twins' vaccine T cell responses seemed partly convergent and partly personalized.

This chain joins TRBV5-1 and TRBJ2-1; a possible D gene is TRBD2 (5 bases). Sequences were obtained from PBMCs. This TCR derives from a woman between 18 and 29 years old in good health. CDR3 sequence: CASSLDPLVRASALNEQFF. CDR3 sequence (DNA): TGCGCCAGCAGCTTGGATCCACTAGTACGGGCCTCCGCGCTAAATGAGCAGTTCTTC.